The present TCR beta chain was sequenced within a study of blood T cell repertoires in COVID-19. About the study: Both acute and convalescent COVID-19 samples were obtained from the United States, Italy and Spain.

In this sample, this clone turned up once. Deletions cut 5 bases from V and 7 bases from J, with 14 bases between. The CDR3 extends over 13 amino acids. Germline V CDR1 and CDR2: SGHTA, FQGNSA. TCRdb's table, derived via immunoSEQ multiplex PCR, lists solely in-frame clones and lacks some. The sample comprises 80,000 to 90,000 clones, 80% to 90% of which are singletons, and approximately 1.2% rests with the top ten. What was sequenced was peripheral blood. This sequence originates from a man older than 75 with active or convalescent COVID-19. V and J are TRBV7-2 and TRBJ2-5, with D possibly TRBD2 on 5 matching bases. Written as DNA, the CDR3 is TGTGCCAGCAGCGCAACTAGGCTTCGGACCCAGTACTTC. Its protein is CASSATRLRTQYF. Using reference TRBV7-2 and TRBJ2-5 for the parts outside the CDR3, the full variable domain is GAGVSQSPSNKVTEKGKDVELRCDPISGHTALYWYRQSLGQGLEFLIYFQGNSAPDKSGLPSDRFSAERTGGSVSTLTIQRTQQEDSAVYLCASSATRLRTQYFGPGTRLLVL.